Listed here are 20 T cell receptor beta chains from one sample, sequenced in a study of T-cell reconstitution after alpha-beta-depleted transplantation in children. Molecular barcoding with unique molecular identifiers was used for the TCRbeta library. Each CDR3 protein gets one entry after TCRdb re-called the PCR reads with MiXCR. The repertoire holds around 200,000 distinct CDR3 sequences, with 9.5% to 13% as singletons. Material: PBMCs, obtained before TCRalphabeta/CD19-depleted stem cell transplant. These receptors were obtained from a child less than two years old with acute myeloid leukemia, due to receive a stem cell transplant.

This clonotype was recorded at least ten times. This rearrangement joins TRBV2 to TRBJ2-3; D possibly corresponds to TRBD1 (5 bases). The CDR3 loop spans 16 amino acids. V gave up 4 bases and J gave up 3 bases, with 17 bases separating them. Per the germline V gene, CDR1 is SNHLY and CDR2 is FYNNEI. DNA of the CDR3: TGTGCCAGCAGTGGGGTAGGGGTCGAGGATACAGATACGCAGTATTTT. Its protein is CASSGVGVEDTDTQYF.

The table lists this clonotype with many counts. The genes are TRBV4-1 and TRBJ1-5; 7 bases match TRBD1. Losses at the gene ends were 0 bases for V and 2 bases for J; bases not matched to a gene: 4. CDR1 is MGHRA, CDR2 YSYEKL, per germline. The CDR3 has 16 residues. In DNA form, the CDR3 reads TGCGCCAGCAGCCAAGAGGTAGGGACAGGCAATCAGCCCCAGCATTTT. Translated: CASSQEVGTGNQPQHF.

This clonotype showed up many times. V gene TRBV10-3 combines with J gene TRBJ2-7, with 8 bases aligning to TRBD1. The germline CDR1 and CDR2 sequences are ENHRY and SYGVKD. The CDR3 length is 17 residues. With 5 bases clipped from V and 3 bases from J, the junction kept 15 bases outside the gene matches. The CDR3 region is CAISFKFPGQANYEQYF. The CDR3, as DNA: TGTGCCATCAGTTTCAAATTCCCGGGACAGGCGAACTACGAGCAGTACTTC.

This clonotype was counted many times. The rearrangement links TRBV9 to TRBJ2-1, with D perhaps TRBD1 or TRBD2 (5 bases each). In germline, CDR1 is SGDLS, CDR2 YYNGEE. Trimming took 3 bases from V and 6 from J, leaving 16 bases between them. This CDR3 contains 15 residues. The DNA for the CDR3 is TGTGCCAGCAGCGCCACCCGGGACGCACGCAATGAGCAGTTCTTC. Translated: CASSATRDARNEQFF. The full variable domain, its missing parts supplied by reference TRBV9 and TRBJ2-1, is DSGVTQTPKHLITATGQRVTLRCSPRSGDLSVYWYQQSLDQGLQFLIQYYNGEERAKGNILERFSAQQFPDLHSELNLSSLELGDSALYFCASSATRDARNEQFFGPGTRLTVL.

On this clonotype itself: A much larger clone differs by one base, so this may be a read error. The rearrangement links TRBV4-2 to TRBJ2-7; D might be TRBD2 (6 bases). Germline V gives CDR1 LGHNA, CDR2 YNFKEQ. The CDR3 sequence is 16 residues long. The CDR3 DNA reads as TGTGCCAGCAGCCAAGATCTCCTGGGGGAGGACTACGGGCAGTACTTC. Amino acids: CASSQDLLGEDYGQYF.

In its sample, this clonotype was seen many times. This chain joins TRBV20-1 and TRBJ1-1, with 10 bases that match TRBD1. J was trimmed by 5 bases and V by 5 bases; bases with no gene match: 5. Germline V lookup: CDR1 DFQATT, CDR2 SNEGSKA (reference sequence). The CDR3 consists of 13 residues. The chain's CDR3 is CSAGGDRGTEAFF. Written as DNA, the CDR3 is TGCAGTGCTGGGGGGGACAGGGGTACTGAAGCTTTCTTT.

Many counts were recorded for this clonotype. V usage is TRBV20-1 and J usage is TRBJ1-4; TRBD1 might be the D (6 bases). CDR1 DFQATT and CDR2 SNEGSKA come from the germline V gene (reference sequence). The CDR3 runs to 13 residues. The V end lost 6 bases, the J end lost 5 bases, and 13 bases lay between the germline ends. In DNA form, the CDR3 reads TGCAGTGCCCAGGACAGTCAGAATGAAAAACTGTTTTTT. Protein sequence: CSAQDSQNEKLFF.

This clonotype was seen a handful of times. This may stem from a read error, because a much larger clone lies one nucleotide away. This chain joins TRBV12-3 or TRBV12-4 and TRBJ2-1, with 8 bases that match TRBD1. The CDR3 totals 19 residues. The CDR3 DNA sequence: TGTGCCTGCAGTCCCCAGGGGGCGCCGTTTTCAGAAACTAGGAATGAGCAGTTCTTC. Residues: CACSPQGAPFSETRNEQFF.

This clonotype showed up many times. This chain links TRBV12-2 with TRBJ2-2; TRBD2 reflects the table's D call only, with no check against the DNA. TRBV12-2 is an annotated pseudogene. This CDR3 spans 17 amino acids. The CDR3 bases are TGTGCAATTTCTAGTCCCAAACGGGACACCGGCGTCGGGGAGCTGTTTTTT. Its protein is CAISSPKRDTGVGELFF.

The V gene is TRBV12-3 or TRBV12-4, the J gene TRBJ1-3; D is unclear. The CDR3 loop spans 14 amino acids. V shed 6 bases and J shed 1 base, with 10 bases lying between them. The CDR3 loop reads CASRPGRSGNTIYF. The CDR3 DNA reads TGTGCCAGCAGGCCCGGGAGATCTGGAAACACCATATATTTT.

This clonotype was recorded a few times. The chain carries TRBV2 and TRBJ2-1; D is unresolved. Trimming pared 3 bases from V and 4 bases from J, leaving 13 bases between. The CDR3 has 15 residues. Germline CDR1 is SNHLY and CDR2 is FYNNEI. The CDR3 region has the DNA TGTGCCAGCAGTGACTCCCCCCTGGGGTACAATGAGCAGTTCTTC. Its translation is CASSDSPLGYNEQFF. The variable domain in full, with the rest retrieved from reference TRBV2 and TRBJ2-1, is EPEVTQTPSHQVTQMGQEVILRCVPISNHLYFYWYRQILGQKVEFLVSFYNNEISEKSEIFDDQFSVERPDGSNFTLKIRSTKLEDSAMYFCASSDSPLGYNEQFFGPGTRLTVL.

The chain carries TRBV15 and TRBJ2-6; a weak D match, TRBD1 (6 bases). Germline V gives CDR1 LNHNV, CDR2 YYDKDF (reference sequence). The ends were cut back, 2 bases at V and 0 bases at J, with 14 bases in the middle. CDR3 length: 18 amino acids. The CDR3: CATSRPQGGTSGANVLTF. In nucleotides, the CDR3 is TGTGCCACCAGCAGACCACAGGGTGGAACCTCTGGGGCCAACGTCCTGACTTTC.

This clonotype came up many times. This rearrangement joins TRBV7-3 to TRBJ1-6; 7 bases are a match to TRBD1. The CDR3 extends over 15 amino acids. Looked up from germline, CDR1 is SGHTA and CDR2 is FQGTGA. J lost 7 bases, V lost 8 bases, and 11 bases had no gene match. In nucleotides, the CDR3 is TGTGCCAGCTTACCTTGGACAGGTCCGAATTCACCCCTCCACTTT. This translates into CASLPWTGPNSPLHF.

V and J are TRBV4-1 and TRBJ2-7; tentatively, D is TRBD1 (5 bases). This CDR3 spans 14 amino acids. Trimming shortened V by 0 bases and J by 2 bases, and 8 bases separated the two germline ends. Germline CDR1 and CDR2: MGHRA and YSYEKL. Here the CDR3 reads CASSQDRAAYEQYF. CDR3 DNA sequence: TGCGCCAGCAGCCAAGACAGGGCGGCCTACGAGCAGTACTTC.

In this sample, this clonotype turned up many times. The CDR3: CASGGLREQYF. The CDR3 DNA sequence: TGTGCCAGTGGGGGTCTCAGGGAGCAGTACTTC. The V gene is TRBV12-3 or TRBV12-4, the J gene TRBJ2-7; D assignment may be TRBD1 or TRBD2 (5 bases each). The CDR3 runs 11 residues. Trimming left V 9 bases short and J 7 bases short, with 13 bases between.

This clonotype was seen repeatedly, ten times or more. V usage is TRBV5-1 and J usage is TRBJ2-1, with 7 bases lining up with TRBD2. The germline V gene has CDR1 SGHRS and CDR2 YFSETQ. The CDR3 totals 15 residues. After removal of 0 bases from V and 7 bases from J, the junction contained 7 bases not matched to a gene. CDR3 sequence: CASSLGATSYNEQFF. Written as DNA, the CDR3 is TGCGCCAGCAGCTTGGGTGCGACTAGCTATAATGAGCAGTTCTTC.

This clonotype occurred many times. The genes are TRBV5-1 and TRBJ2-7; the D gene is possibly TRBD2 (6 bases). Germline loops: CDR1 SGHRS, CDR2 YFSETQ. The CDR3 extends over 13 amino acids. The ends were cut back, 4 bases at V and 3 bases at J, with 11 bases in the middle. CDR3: CASSPGLLYEQYF. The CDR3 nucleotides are TGCGCCAGCAGCCCGGGACTTCTCTACGAGCAGTACTTC.

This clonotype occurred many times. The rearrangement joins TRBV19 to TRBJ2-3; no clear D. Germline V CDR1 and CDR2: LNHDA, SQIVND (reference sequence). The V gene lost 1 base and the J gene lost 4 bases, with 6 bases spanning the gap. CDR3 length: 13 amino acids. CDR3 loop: CASSIGLADTQYF. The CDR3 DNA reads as TGTGCCAGTAGTATAGGCCTCGCAGATACGCAGTATTTT.

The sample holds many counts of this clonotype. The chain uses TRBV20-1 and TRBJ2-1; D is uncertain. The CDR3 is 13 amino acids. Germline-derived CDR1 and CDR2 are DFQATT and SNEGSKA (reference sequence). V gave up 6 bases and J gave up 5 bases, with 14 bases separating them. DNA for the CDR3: TGCAGTGCGCACGGACGTGCCGACAATGAGCAGTTCTTC. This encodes CSAHGRADNEQFF.

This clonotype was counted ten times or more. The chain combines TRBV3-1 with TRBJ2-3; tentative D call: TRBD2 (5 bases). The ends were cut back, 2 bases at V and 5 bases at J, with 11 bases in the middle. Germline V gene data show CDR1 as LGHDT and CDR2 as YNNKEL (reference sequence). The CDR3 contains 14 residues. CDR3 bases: TGTGCCAGCAGCCAATCCCTCGCGGGAGATACGCAGTATTTT. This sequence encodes CASSQSLAGDTQYF.